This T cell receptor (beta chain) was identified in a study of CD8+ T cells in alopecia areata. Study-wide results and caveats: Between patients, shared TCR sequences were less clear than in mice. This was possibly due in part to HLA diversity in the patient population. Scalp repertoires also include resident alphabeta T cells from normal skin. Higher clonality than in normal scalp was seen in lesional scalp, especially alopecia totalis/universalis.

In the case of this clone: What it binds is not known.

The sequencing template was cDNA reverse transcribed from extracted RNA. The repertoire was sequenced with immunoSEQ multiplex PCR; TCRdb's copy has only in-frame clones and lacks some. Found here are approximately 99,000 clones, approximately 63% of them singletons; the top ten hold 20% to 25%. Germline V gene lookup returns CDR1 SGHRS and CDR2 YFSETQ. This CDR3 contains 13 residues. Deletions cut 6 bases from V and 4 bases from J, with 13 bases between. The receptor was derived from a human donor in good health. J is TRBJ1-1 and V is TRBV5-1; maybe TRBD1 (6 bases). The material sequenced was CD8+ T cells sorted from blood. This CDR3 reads CASMGDTLTEAFF. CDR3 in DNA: TGCGCCAGCATGGGGGACACCCTCACTGAAGCTTTCTTT. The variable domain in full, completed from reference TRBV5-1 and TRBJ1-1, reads KAGVTQTPRYLIKTRGQQVTLSCSPISGHRSVSWYQQTPGQGLQFLFEYFSETQRNKGNFPGRFSGRQFSNSRSEMNVSTLELGDSALYLCASMGDTLTEAFFGQGTRLTVV.